Sequencing of this T cell receptor beta chain was carried out in a study of identical twins. Findings and limits, study-wide: Findings depended on cross-sectional statistics rather than tracking the same donors.

Details on this clonotype: Its antigen is currently unknown. Relative to the germline gene, one junction end is altered; a read error may explain this.

TCRdb reprocessed the 5' RACE reads with MiXCR, giving one entry per CDR3 protein. The sample comprises around 1.7 million distinct CDR3 sequences, 25% to 35% of which are singletons, and less than 0.35% rests with the top ten. The germline CDR1 and CDR2 sequences are SGHTA and FQGNSA. The CDR3 consists of 16 residues. Material for sequencing was cord blood. The chain joins TRBV7-2 to TRBJ2-7; 14 bases line up with TRBD2. The clonotype comes from a newborn girl in good health. The CDR3 coding sequence is TGTGTCAGCAGCTTAGGGACTAGCGGGAGAATTGACGAGCAGTACTTC. Its translation: CVSSLGTSGRIDEQYF. Filled out from reference TRBV7-2 and TRBJ2-7, the complete variable domain reads GAGVSQSPSNKVTEKGKDVELRCDPISGHTALYWYRQSLGQGLEFLIYFQGNSAPDKSGLPSDRFSAERTGGSVSTLTIQRTQQEDSAVYLCVSSLGTSGRIDEQYFGPGTRLTVT.